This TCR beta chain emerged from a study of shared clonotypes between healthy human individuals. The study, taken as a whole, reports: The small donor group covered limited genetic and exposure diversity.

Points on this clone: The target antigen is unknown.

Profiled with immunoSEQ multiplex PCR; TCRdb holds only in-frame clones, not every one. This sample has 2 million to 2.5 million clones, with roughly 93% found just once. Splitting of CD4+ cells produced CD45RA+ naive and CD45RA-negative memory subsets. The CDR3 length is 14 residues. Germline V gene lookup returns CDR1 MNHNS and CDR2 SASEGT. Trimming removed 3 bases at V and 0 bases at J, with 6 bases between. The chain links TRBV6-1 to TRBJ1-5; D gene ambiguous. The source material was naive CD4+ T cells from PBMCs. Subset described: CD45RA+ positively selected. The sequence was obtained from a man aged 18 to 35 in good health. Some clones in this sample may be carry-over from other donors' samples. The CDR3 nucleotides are TGTGCCAGCAGTGACATCAATAGCAATCAGCCCCAGCATTTT. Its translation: CASSDINSNQPQHF.